Each of the 23 T cell receptor beta chains below was sequenced from the same sample in a study of cytomegalovirus exposure and HLA in healthy donors. Primers included in the PCR were 60 Vbeta and 13 Jbeta primers. TCRdb's copy holds only in-frame clones and misses some; the assay was immunoSEQ multiplex PCR. Of under 200,000 clones in the sample, approximately 80% were seen once. Source material: PBMCs. These receptors originate from a woman younger than 30 in good health and CMV-seronegative.

The J gene is TRBJ2-3, the V gene TRBV19; D perhaps matches TRBD1 (6 bases). The CDR3 is made up of 14 amino acids. Germline CDR1 and CDR2: LNHDA and SQIVND (reference sequence). V was cut by 6 bases and J by 8 bases, with 18 bases left in between. CDR3 DNA sequence: TGTGCCAGTAGGCTAACCCCACAGGGCGGTACGCAGTATTTT. Residues: CASRLTPQGGTQYF.

This chain links TRBV11-3 with TRBJ2-1; tentatively, D is TRBD2 (6 bases). The germline V gene encodes CDR1 SGHNT and CDR2 YENEEA. The CDR3 covers 16 residues. The V end lost 1 base, the J end lost 2 bases, and 12 bases lay between the germline ends. CDR3 residues: CASSLGGDSPYNEQFF. In DNA, the CDR3 is TGTGCCAGCAGCTTAGGAGGGGACTCCCCCTACAATGAGCAGTTCTTC.

This clone was counted between two and nine times. The rearrangement links TRBV5-1 to TRBJ1-2; 11 bases map to TRBD1. CDR3 size: 15 residues. V was pared by 1 base and J by 4 bases, with 3 bases of the junction left unmatched. Germline lookup yields CDR1 SGHRS and CDR2 YFSETQ. Here the CDR3 reads CASSLTGTGGYGYTF. The CDR3 DNA is TGCGCCAGCAGCTTGACCGGGACAGGGGGCTATGGCTACACCTTC.

This chain links TRBV5-1 with TRBJ2-1; 15 bases are a match to TRBD2. J lost 5 bases, V lost 5 bases, and 8 bases had no gene match. CDR1 and CDR2 from the germline V gene are SGHRS and YFSETQ. The CDR3 length is 17 residues. CDR3 protein: CASSSGTSGRPNNEQFF. The CDR3 nucleotides are TGCGCCAGCAGTTCCGGGACTAGCGGGAGGCCCAACAATGAGCAGTTCTTC.

The V call is TRBV19, the J call TRBJ1-5, with D unresolved. The CDR3 is 16 residues long. Germline V lookup: CDR1 LNHDA, CDR2 SQIVND (reference sequence). The V end was cut by 3 bases, the J end by 0 bases, with 12 bases between. The chain's CDR3 is CASSIAGYYSNQPQHF. The CDR3 DNA reads as TGTGCCAGTAGTATTGCCGGATACTATAGCAATCAGCCCCAGCATTTT.

This clone was picked up one time. The gene calls are TRBV6-1 and TRBJ1-1; D is possibly TRBD1 (5 bases). The CDR3 length is 18 residues. The V gene's germline CDR1 is MNHNS and CDR2 SASEGT. V lost 4 bases to trimming and J lost 3 bases, with 24 bases between them. CDR3 in amino acids: CASSALRAGGHRDTEAFF. The CDR3 region has the DNA TGTGCCAGCAGTGCTCTAAGGGCGGGAGGACATAGGGACACTGAAGCTTTCTTT.

This clone was recorded a few times. The CDR3 region has the DNA TGTGCCAGCAGTCCCCGTCGCAGGGGGTGGGCCGAGCAGTACTTC. This translates into CASSPRRRGWAEQYF. The chain is built from TRBV27 and TRBJ2-7, with TRBD1 matching over 7 bases. CDR3 size: 15 residues. Per the germline V gene, CDR1 is MNHEY and CDR2 is SMNVEV (reference sequence). J was trimmed by 6 bases and V by 5 bases; bases with no gene match: 13.

The chain employs TRBV13 and TRBJ2-1; TRBD2 is a possible D gene (5 bases). The CDR3 consists of 12 residues. The germline CDR1 and CDR2 sequences are PRHDT and FYEKMQ (reference sequence). V lost 8 bases to trimming and J lost 6 bases, with 11 bases between them. The CDR3 nucleotides read TGTGCCAGCTCGCTAGCCACCAATGAGCAGTTCTTC. Its protein is CASSLATNEQFF.

V is TRBV2 and J is TRBJ1-1; 11 bases align to TRBD1. From germline, CDR1 is SNHLY and CDR2 FYNNEI. The CDR3 spans 15 residues. With 6 bases clipped from V and 5 bases from J, the junction kept 8 bases outside the gene matches. CDR3 sequence (DNA): TGTGCCAGCAGGGACATAGGACAGGGGGCGACTGAAGCTTTCTTT. Amino acid sequence: CASRDIGQGATEAFF.

V is TRBV7-9 and J is TRBJ1-4, with D maybe TRBD1 (5 bases). This CDR3 contains 14 residues. V was pared by 5 bases and J by 6 bases, with 13 bases between. Germline V gene sequence: CDR1 SEHNR, CDR2 FQNEAQ (reference sequence). The CDR3 sequence: CASSRDQGDEKLFF. For the CDR3, the DNA is TGTGCCAGCAGCCGAGACCAGGGTGATGAAAAACTGTTTTTT.

This clone was seen only a few times. One end of the junction does not line up with germline, which may come from a read error. The chain is built from TRBV9 and TRBJ1-2, with D tentatively TRBD1 (6 bases). Germline lookup yields CDR1 SGDLS and CDR2 YYNGEE. The CDR3 contains 13 residues. For the CDR3, the DNA is TGTGCCAGCAGCTCCCAGGGACATAGGAGCTACATCTTC. This gives the protein CASSSQGHRSYIF. The complete variable domain, with remaining parts taken from reference TRBV9 and TRBJ1-2, reads DSGVTQTPKHLITATGQRVTLRCSPRSGDLSVYWYQQSLDQGLQFLIQYYNGEERAKGNILERFSAQQFPDLHSELNLSSLELGDSALYFCASSSQGHRSYIFGSGTRLTVV.

The chain joins TRBV9 to TRBJ2-2; TRBD1 matches at 8 bases. CDR1 and CDR2 (germline): SGDLS, YYNGEE. This CDR3 comprises 14 residues. Trimming at V came to 5 bases and at J to 4 bases, leaving 4 bases not matched to a gene. The CDR3 DNA reads TGTGCCAGCAGGGGAACAGGGGGCACCGGGGAGCTGTTTTTT. Translating gives CASRGTGGTGELFF.

This clone was observed a handful of times. This CDR3 is CASSLMDSMNTEAFF. CDR3 DNA sequence: TGTGCCAGCAGCTTGATGGACAGCATGAACACTGAAGCTTTCTTT. The chain links TRBV5-4 to TRBJ1-1; a possible D gene is TRBD1 (6 bases). Germline V gene sequence: CDR1 SGHNT, CDR2 YYREEE (reference sequence). The V and J ends lost 1 base and 0 bases respectively, with 10 bases between them. This CDR3 region has 15 residues.

This clone has a handful of counts. DNA of the CDR3: TGTGCCAGTCTGAGATCAGGGTGGAGCGCTGAAGCTTTCTTT. Translated: CASLRSGWSAEAFF. The chain is built from TRBV2 and TRBJ1-1; a weak D match, TRBD1 (5 bases). With 9 bases removed from V and 6 bases from J, the gap between germline ends came to 20 bases. CDR1 is SNHLY, CDR2 FYNNEI, per germline. The CDR3 is made up of 14 amino acids.

The V gene is TRBV27, the J gene TRBJ1-1, with D possibly TRBD1 on 5 matching bases. V lost 4 bases to trimming and J lost 4 bases, with 10 bases between them. The CDR3 contains 13 residues. Germline assignment: CDR1 MNHEY and CDR2 SMNVEV (reference sequence). The CDR3, as DNA: TGTGCCAGCAGTTCTGTCAGGGTCACTGAAGCTTTCTTT. Residues: CASSSVRVTEAFF.

This clone has only a few counts. The genes are TRBV28 and TRBJ1-5; perhaps TRBD1 as D (5 bases). Between the trimmed V and J ends, which lost 4 bases and 2 bases, there was a span of 12 bases. Looked up from germline, CDR1 is MDHEN and CDR2 is SYDVKM. This CDR3 region has 15 residues. CDR3 bases: TGTGCCAGCAGTTCAACAGGTTCACGCAATCAGCCCCAGCATTTT. Translating it yields CASSSTGSRNQPQHF.

This chain uses TRBV2 with TRBJ1-5; 8 bases align to TRBD1. The CDR3 runs 13 residues. The V and J ends lost 6 bases and 7 bases, in that order; junction bases with no gene match: 5. CDR1 and CDR2 (germline): SNHLY, FYNNEI. The DNA for the CDR3 is TGTGCCAGCAGCGGACAGGGTGTGCAGCCCCAGCATTTT. Its protein is CASSGQGVQPQHF.

This chain joins TRBV18 and TRBJ1-2, with TRBD1 matching over 8 bases. V shed 3 bases and J 5 bases; nucleotides not matched to a gene: 11. This CDR3 has 16 residues. The germline gives CDR1 KGHSH, CDR2 LQKENI. In nucleotides, the CDR3 is TGTGCCAGCTCACCCGATCTCGGACAGGGATTATATGGCTACACCTTC. It translates to CASSPDLGQGLYGYTF.

The genes are TRBV18 and TRBJ1-1; D gene uncertain. This CDR3 has 16 residues. Trimming took 0 bases from V and 1 from J, leaving 12 bases between them. CDR1 is KGHSH, CDR2 LQKENI, per germline. The CDR3: CASSPPRVKENTEAFF. CDR3 bases: TGTGCCAGCTCACCACCTCGGGTAAAAGAGAACACTGAAGCTTTCTTT.

The CDR3 protein is CASSPKGSGAYQETQYF. DNA of the CDR3: TGTGCCAGCAGTCCGAAGGGTAGCGGCGCTTACCAAGAGACCCAGTACTTC. The chain combines TRBV5-4 with TRBJ2-5, with D possibly matching TRBD2 (6 bases). The CDR3 extends over 17 amino acids. Trimming cost V 5 bases and J 0 bases, with 20 bases left between them. Germline assignment: CDR1 SGHNT and CDR2 YYREEE (reference sequence).

Worth noting for this clone: Distinct nucleotide sequences in the sample also encode this CDR3. The chain couples TRBV5-1 to TRBJ2-5, with 7 bases identical to TRBD2. V was clipped by 0 bases and J by 2 bases; unmatched bases: 1. The germline V gene encodes CDR1 SGHRS and CDR2 YFSETQ. The CDR3 runs to 14 residues. The CDR3 is CASSLGGGQETQYF. CDR3 DNA: TGCGCCAGCAGCTTGGGGGGGGGTCAAGAGACCCAGTACTTC.

The chain recombines TRBV10-2 with TRBJ2-3, with TRBD1 matching 8 bases. The V segment lost 8 bases and the J segment 4 bases; nucleotides outside the gene matches: 8. Per the germline V gene, CDR1 is WSHSY and CDR2 is SAAADI. The CDR3 covers 14 residues. The CDR3 bases are TGCGCCAGCCTGACAGGGGCAACAGCAGATACGCAGTATTTT. This gives the protein CASLTGATADTQYF.

The V and J genes are TRBV4-1 and TRBJ1-5; D unresolved. With 3 bases removed from V and 3 bases from J, the gap between germline ends came to 12 bases. Germline loops: CDR1 MGHRA, CDR2 YSYEKL. This CDR3 region has 15 residues. The CDR3 DNA is TGCGCCAGCAGCCATGACGAGGGTTACAATCAGCCCCAGCATTTT. Protein product: CASSHDEGYNQPQHF.